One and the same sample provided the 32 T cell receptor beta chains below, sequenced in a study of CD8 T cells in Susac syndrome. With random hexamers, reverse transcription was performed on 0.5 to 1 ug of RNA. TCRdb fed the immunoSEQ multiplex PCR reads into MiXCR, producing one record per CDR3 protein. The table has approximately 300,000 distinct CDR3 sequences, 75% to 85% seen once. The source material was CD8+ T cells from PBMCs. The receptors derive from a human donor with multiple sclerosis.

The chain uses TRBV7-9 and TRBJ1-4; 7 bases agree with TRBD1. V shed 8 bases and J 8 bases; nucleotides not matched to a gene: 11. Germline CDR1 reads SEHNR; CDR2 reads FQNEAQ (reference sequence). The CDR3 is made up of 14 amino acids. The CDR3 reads CASFPTGVGEKLFF. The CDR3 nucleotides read TGTGCCAGCTTCCCTACAGGGGTGGGGGAAAAACTGTTTTTT.

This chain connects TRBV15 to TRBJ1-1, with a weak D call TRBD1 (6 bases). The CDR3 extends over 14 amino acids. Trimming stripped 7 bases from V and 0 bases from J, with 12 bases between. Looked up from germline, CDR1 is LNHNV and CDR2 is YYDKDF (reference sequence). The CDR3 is CATKQGRLNTEAFF. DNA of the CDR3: TGTGCCACCAAACAGGGAAGGCTGAACACTGAAGCTTTCTTT.

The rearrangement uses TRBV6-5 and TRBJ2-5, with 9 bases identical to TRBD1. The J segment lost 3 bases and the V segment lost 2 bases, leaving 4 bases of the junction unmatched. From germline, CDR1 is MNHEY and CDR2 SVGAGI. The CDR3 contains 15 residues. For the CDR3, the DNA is TGTGCCAGCAGTTACCGTCGGACAGGGGAAGAGACCCAGTACTTC. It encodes CASSYRRTGEETQYF.

Here the CDR3 reads CASSPGGGANVLTF. The DNA for the CDR3 is TGTGCCAGCAGTCCTGGGGGAGGGGCCAACGTCCTGACTTTC. This sequence joins TRBV28 and TRBJ2-6; D is possibly TRBD1 or TRBD2 (5 bases each). The CDR3 has 14 amino acids. V gave up 5 bases and J gave up 4 bases, with 9 bases separating them. Germline values: CDR1 MDHEN, CDR2 SYDVKM. Filled out from reference TRBV28 and TRBJ2-6, the complete variable domain reads DVKVTQSSRYLVKRTGEKVFLECVQDMDHENMFWYRQDPGLGLRLIYFSYDVKMKEKGDIPEGYSVSREKKERFSLILESASTNQTSMYLCASSPGGGANVLTFGAGSRLTVL.

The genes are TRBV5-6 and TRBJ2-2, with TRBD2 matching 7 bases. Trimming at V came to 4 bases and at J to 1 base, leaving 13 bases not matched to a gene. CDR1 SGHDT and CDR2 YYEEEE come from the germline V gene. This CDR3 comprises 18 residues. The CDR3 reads CASSNLGLAVVNTGELFF. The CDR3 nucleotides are TGTGCCAGCAGCAACTTGGGGCTAGCGGTCGTGAACACCGGGGAGCTGTTTTTT.

CDR3 protein: CASSSGGQFPSYEQYF. The CDR3 DNA reads TGTGCCAGCAGTTCAGGCGGACAGTTTCCCTCCTACGAGCAGTACTTC. The rearrangement uses TRBV12-3 or TRBV12-4 and TRBJ2-7; D perhaps matches TRBD1 (6 bases). V lost 4 bases to trimming and J lost 0 bases, with 16 bases between them. The CDR3 covers 16 residues.

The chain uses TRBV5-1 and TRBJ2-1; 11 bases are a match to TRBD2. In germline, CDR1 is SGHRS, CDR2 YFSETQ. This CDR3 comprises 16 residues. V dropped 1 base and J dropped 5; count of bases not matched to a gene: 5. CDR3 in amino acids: CASSLTSGLADNEQFF. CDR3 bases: TGCGCCAGCAGCTTGACTTCGGGACTAGCGGACAATGAGCAGTTCTTC.

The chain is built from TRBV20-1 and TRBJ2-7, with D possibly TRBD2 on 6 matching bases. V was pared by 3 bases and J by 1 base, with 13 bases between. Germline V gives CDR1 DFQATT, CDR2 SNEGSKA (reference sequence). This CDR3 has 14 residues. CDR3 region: CSARELGSSYEQYF. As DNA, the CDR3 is TGCAGTGCTAGGGAACTCGGGAGTTCCTACGAGCAGTACTTC.

DNA for the CDR3: TGCGCCAGCAGCTTGACCGGGGTCTTCGCCGGGGAGCTGTTTTTT. Residues: CASSLTGVFAGELFF. This chain links TRBV5-1 with TRBJ2-2, with D maybe TRBD2 (5 bases). The CDR3 extends over 15 amino acids. V gave up 1 base and J gave up 6 bases, with 13 bases separating them. The germline CDR1 and CDR2 sequences are SGHRS and YFSETQ.

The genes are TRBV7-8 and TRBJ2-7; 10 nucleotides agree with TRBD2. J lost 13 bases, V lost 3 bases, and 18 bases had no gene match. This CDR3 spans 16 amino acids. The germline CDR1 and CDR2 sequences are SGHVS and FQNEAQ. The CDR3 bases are TGTGCCAGCAGCTTGAAGACTAGCGGGCCCCGGGCCGTGGGCTACTTC. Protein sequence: CASSLKTSGPRAVGYF.

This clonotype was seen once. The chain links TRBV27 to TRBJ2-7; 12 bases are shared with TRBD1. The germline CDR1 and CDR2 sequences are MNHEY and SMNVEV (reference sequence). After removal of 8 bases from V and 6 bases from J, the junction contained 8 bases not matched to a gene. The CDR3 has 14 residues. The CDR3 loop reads CASGTGTGGPEQYF. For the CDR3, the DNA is TGTGCCAGCGGAACCGGGACAGGGGGCCCCGAGCAGTACTTC.

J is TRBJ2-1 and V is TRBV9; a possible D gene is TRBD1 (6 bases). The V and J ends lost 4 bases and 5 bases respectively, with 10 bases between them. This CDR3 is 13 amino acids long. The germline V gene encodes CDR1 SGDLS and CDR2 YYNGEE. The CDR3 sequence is CASSTGQHNEQFF. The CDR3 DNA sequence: TGTGCCAGCAGCACCGGACAGCACAATGAGCAGTTCTTC.

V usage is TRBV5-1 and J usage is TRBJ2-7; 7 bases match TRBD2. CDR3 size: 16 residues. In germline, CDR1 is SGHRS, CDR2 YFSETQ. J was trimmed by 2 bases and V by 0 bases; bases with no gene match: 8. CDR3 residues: CASSLAMLAETYEQYF. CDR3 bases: TGCGCCAGCAGCTTGGCCATGCTAGCGGAGACCTACGAGCAGTACTTC.

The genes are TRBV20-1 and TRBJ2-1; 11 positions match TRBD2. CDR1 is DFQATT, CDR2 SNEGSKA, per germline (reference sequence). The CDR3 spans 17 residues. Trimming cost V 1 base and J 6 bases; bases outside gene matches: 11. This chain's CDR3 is CSARGLAGGLARNEQFF. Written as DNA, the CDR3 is TGCAGTGCTAGAGGGCTAGCGGGAGGATTAGCACGCAATGAGCAGTTCTTC.

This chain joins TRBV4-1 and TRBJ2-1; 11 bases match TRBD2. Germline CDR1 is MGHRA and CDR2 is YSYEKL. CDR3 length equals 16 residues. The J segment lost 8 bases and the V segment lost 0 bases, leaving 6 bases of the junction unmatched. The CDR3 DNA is TGCGCCAGCAGCCAAGAGTTTACTAGCGGGAGCTATGAGCAGTTCTTC. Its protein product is CASSQEFTSGSYEQFF.

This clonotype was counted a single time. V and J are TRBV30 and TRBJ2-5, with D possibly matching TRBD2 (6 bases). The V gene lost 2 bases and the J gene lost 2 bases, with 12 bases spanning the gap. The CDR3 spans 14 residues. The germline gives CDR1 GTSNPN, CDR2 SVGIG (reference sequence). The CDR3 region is CAWSRTSPQETQYF. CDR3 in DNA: TGTGCCTGGAGTAGAACTAGCCCACAAGAGACCCAGTACTTC.

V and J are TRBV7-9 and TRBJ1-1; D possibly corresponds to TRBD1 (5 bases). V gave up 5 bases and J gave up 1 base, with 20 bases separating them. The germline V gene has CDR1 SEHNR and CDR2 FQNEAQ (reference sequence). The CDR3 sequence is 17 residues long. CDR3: CASSLLTGGMGNTEAFF. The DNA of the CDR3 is TGTGCCAGCAGCCTCTTAACGGGGGGAATGGGGAACACTGAAGCTTTCTTT.

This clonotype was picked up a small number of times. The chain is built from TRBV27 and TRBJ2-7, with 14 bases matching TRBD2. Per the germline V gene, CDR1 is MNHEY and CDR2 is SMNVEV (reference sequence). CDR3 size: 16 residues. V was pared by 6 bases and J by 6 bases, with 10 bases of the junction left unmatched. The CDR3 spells CASSSGTSGGGREQYF. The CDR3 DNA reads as TGTGCCAGCAGCTCGGGGACTAGCGGGGGAGGACGCGAGCAGTACTTC.

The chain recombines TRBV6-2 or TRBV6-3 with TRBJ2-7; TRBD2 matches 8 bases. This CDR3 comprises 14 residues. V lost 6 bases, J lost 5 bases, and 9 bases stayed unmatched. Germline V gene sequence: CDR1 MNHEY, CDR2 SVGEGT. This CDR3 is CASRGLREEDEQYF. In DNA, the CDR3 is TGTGCCAGCAGGGGCTTGCGGGAGGAGGACGAGCAGTACTTC.

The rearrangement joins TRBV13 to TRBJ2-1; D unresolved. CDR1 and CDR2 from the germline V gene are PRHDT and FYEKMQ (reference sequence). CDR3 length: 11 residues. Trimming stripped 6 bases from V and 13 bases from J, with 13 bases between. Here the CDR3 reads CASSHTEEQFF. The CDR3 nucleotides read TGTGCCAGCAGTCATACAGAAGAACAGTTCTTC.

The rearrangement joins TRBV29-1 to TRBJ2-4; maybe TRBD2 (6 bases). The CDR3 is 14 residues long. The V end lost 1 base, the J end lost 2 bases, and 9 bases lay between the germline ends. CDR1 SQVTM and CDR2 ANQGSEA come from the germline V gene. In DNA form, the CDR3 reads TGCAGCGTTGAAGGGAGGGACCCCAAAAACATTCAGTACTTC. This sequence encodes CSVEGRDPKNIQYF.

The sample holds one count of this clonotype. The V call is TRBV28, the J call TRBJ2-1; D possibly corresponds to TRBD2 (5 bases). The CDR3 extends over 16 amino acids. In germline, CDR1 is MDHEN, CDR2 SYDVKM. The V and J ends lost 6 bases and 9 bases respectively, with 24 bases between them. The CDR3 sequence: CASSLLGLRIATEQFF. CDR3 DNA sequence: TGTGCCAGCAGCCTTCTAGGACTCCGTATTGCCACTGAGCAGTTCTTC.

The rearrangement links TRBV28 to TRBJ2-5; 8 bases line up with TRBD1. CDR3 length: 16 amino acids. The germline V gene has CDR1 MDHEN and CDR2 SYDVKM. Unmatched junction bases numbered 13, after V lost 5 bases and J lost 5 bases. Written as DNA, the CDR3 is TGTGCCAGCAGTCCCGGGACAGGCGAAGGTTCGGAGACCCAGTACTTC. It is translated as CASSPGTGEGSETQYF.

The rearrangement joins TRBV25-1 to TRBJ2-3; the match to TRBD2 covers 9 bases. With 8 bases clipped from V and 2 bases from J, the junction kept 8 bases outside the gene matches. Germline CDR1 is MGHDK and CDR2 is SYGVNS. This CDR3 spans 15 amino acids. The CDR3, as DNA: TGTGCCAGCCGTCGGTCTAGCGGGGACACAGATACGCAGTATTTT. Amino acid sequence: CASRRSSGDTDTQYF.

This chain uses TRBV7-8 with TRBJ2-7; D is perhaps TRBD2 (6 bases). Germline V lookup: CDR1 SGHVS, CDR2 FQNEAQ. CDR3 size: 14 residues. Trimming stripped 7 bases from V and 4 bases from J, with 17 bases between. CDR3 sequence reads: CASNGRRGGYEQYF. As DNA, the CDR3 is TGTGCCAGCAACGGGCGACGCGGAGGGTACGAGCAGTACTTC.

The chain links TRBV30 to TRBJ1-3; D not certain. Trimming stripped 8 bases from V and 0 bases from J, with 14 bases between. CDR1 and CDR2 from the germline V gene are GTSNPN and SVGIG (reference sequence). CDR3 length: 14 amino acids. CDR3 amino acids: CAEGGISSGNTIYF. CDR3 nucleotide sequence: TGTGCCGAGGGAGGGATAAGCTCTGGAAACACCATATATTTT.

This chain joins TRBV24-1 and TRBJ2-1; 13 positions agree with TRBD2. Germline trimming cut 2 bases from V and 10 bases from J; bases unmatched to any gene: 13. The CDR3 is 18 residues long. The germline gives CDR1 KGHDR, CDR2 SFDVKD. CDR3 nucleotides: TGTGCCACCAGTGATTCGAACCCGGGACTAGCGGGGCCCTGGGAGCAGTTCTTC. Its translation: CATSDSNPGLAGPWEQFF.

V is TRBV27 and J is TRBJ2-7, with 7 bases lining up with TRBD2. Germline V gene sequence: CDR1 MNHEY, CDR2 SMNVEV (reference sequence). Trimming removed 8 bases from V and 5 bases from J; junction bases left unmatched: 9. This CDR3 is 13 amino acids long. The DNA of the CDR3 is TGTGCCAGCGCTAGACTAGCCCGGAACGAGCAGTACTTC. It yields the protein CASARLARNEQYF.

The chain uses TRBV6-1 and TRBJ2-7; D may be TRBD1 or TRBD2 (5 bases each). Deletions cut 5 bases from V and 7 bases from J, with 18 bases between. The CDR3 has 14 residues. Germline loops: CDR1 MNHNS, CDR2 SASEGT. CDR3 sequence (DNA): TGTGCCAGCAGTTCTCTTCTGGGGGTGCTGGAGCAGTACTTC. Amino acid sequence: CASSSLLGVLEQYF.

Written as DNA, the CDR3 is TGCAGCGTTGCTTCGGGCAACTACAATGAGCAGTTCTTC. Translation gives CSVASGNYNEQFF. The chain recombines TRBV29-1 with TRBJ2-1; no clear D. Germline loops: CDR1 SQVTM, CDR2 ANQGSEA. V gave up 4 bases and J gave up 3 bases, with 10 bases separating them. The CDR3 is 13 residues long.

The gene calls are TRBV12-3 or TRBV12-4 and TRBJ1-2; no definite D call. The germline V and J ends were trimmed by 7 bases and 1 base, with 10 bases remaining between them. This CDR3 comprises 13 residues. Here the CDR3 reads CASTDTGNYGYTF. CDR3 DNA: TGTGCCAGCACCGACACCGGTAACTATGGCTACACCTTC.

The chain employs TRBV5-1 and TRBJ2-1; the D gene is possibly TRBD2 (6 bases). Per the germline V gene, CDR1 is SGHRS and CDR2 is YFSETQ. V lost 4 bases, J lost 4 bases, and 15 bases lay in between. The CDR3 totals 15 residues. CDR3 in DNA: TGCGCCAGCAGCGGCAGGGCGGGACCGTACAATGAGCAGTTCTTC. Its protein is CASSGRAGPYNEQFF.